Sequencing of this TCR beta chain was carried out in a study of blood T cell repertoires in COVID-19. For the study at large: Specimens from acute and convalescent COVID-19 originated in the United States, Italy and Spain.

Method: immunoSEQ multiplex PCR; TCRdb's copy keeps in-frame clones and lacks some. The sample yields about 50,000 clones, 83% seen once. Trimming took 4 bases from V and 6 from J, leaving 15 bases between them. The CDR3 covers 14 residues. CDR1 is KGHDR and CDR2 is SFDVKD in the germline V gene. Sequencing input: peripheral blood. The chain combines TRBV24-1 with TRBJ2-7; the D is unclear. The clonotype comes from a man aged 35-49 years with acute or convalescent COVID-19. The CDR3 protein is CATSDPPDPGEQYV. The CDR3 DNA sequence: TGTGCCACCAGTGACCCTCCTGACCCGGGCGAGCAGTACGTC.